The clone carrying this T cell receptor beta chain has more than one count but fewer than ten. Its specificity is unknown. The data were taken from a study of cytomegalovirus exposure and HLA in healthy donors. Trimming pared 3 bases from V and 4 bases from J, leaving 12 bases between. CDR3 length: 15 residues. CDR1 and CDR2 from the germline V gene are MNHEY and SVGAGI. PCR used 60 Vbeta primers and 13 Jbeta primers. In the source study's methods: In a later analysis, around 10 million of 60 million to 80 million unique beta chains occurred in at least two donors. Generated by immunoSEQ multiplex PCR, the TCRdb table keeps only in-frame clones and is missing some. That table gives V, J and clone size, and the DNA gave D and trimming. Among some 160,000 clones, around 80% were seen once, and the ten largest hold around 5.7%. Study-level points and caveats: Within a later analysis, the majority of CMV-associated TCR beta chains appeared HLA-restricted. V- and J-gene trimming in TCR beta was tied to a missense DCLRE1C variant by an analysis performed later.

Sequences were obtained from PBMCs. V usage is TRBV6-5 and J usage is TRBJ2-2; D is possibly TRBD2 (5 bases). The TCR comes from a middle-aged man in good health and CMV-seronegative. This CDR3 is CASSYYSVVTGELFF. CDR3 in DNA: TGTGCCAGCAGTTATTATAGCGTGGTCACCGGGGAGCTGTTTTTT.